This T cell receptor beta chain is from a study of T cell repertoires in cytomegalovirus infection. Study background: CMV epitopes in the study were HLA-C-restricted (recently identified) and HLA-B-restricted (well studied). Carrying CMV and the relevant HLA type showed in public TCR beta signatures.

TCRdb ran MiXCR on the reads and lists one entry per CDR3 protein. The repertoire holds hundreds of thousands of distinct CDR3 sequences, with about 33% as singletons. Regarding this clonotype: Antigen specificity is unknown.

Study findings and constraints: Cumulative frequency of public TCR beta families picked out carriers of CMV plus the relevant HLA. The ex vivo response showed dominance by HLA-C-restricted CMV-specific TCR beta clonotypes.

The CDR3 sequence is 13 residues long. CDR1 is MNHEY and CDR2 is SVGAGI in the germline V gene. With 11 bases removed from V and 3 bases from J, the gap between germline ends came to 16 bases. The chain uses TRBV6-5 and TRBJ1-1; no reliable D call. Sequencing used cultured PBMCs, obtained from culture after CMV antigen stimulation. The receptor was isolated from a human donor in good health (CMV status not recorded). Some clones in this sample may be carry-over from other donors' samples. The CDR3 DNA reads as TGTGCCGCTCGAGGTCCGACCTACACTGAAGCTTTCTTT. It yields the protein CAARGPTYTEAFF.